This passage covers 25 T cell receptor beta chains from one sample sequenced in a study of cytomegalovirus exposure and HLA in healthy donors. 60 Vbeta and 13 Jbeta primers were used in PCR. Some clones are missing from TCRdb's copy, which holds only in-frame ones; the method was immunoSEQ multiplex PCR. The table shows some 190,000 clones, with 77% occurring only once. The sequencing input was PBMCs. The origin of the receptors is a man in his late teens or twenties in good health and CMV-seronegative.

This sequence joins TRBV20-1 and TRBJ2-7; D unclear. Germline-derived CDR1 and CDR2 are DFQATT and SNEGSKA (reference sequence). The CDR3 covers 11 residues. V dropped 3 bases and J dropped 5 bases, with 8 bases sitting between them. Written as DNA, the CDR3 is TGCAGTGCTAGCCGGGTTCACGAGCAGTACTTC. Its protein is CSASRVHEQYF.

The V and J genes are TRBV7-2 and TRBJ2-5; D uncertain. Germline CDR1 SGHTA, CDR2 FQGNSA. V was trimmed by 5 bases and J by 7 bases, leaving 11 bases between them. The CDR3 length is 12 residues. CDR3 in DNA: TGTGCCAGCAGCCCTCCTAACTGGACCCAGTACTTC. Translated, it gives CASSPPNWTQYF.

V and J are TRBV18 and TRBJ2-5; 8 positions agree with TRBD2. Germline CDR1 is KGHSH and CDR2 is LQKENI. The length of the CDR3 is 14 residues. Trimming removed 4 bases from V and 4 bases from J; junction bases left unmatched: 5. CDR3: CASSLLAGPETQYF. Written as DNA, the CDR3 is TGTGCCAGCTCACTGCTAGCGGGTCCAGAGACCCAGTACTTC. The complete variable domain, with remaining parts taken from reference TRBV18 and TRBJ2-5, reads NAGVMQNPRHLVRRRGQEARLRCSPMKGHSHVYWYRQLPEEGLKFMVYLQKENIIDESGMPKERFSAEFPKEGPSILRIQQVVRGDSAAYFCASSLLAGPETQYFGPGTRLLVL.

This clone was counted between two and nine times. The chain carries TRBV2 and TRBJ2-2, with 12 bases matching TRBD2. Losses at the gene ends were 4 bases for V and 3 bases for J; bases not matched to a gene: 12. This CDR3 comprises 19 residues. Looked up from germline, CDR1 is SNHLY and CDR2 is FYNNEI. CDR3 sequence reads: CASSATSGGLEGDTGELFF. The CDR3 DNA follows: TGTGCCAGCAGTGCGACTAGCGGGGGACTTGAGGGGGACACCGGGGAGCTGTTTTTT.

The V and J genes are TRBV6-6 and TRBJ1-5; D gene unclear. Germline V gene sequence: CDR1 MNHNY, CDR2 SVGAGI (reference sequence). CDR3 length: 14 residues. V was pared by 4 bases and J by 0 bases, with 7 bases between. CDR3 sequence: CASSSHYSNQPQHF. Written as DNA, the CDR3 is TGTGCCAGCAGTTCGCACTATAGCAATCAGCCCCAGCATTTT.

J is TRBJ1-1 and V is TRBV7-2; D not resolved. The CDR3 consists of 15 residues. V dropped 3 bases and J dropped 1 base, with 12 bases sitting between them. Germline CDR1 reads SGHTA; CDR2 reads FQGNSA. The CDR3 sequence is CASSFHQLGNTEAFF. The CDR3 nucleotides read TGTGCCAGCAGCTTCCATCAACTCGGGAACACTGAAGCTTTCTTT.

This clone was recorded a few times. Here the CDR3 reads CASSLRLAGGRGDTQYF. CDR3 sequence (DNA): TGCGCCAGCAGCTTGAGACTAGCGGGGGGCCGGGGAGATACGCAGTATTTT. V is TRBV5-1 and J is TRBJ2-3; 13 nucleotides align to TRBD2. V shed 1 base and J 5 bases; nucleotides not matched to a gene: 7. The CDR3 runs 17 residues. Germline V gives CDR1 SGHRS, CDR2 YFSETQ.

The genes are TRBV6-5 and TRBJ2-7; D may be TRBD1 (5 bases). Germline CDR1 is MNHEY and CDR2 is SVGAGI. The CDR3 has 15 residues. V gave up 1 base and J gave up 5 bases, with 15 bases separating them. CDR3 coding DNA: TGTGCCAGCAGTTACTTAGGGCAGGGTATCAACGAGCAGTACTTC. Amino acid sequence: CASSYLGQGINEQYF.

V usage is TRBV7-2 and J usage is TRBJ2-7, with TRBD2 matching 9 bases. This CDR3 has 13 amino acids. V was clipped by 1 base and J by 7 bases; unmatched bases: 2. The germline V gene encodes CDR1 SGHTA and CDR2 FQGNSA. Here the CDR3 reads CASSLGGLAEQYF. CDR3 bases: TGTGCCAGCAGCTTAGGAGGACTAGCGGAGCAGTACTTC.

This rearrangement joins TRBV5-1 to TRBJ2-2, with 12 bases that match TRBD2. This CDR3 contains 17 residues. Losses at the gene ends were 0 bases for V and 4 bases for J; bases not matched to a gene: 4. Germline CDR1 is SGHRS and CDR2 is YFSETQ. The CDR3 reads CASSLASGRAGTGELFF. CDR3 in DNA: TGCGCCAGCAGCTTGGCTAGCGGGAGGGCTGGCACCGGGGAGCTGTTTTTT.

The CDR3 is CASTKSQTGIGYTF. The CDR3 nucleotides read TGTGCCAGCACCAAATCCCAGACAGGGATAGGCTACACCTTC. The rearrangement joins TRBV7-9 to TRBJ1-2; 7 bases line up with TRBD1. The CDR3 spans 14 residues. The germline V gene encodes CDR1 SEHNR and CDR2 FQNEAQ (reference sequence). J lost 8 bases, V lost 7 bases, and 13 bases had no gene match.

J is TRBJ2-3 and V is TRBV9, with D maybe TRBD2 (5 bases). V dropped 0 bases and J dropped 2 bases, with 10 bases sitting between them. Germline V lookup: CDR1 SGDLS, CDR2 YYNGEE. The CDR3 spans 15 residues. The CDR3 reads CASSVVPDFTDTQYF. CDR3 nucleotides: TGTGCCAGCAGCGTAGTTCCGGACTTCACAGATACGCAGTATTTT. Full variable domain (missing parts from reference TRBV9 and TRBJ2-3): DSGVTQTPKHLITATGQRVTLRCSPRSGDLSVYWYQQSLDQGLQFLIQYYNGEERAKGNILERFSAQQFPDLHSELNLSSLELGDSALYFCASSVVPDFTDTQYFGPGTRLTVL.

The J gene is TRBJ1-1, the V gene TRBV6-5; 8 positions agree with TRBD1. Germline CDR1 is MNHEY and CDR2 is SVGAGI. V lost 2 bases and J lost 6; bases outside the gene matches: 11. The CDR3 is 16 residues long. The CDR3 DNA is TGTGCCAGCAGTTACCCCCCACGGACAGGGCTACCTGAAGCTTTCTTT. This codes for CASSYPPRTGLPEAFF.

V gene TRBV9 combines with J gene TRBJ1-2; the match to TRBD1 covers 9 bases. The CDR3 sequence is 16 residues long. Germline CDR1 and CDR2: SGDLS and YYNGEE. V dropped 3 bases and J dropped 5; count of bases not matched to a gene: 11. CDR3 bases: TGTGCCAGCAGCGCCGACCCTTCCGGGACAGGGTATGGCTACACCTTC. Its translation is CASSADPSGTGYGYTF.

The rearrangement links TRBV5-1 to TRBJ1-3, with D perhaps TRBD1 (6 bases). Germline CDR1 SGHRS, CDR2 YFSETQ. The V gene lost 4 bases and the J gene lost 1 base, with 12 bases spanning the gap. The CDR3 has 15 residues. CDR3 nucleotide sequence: TGCGCCAGCAGCATCTCAACAGGGTCTGGAAACACCATATATTTT. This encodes CASSISTGSGNTIYF. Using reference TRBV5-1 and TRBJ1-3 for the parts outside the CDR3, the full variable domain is KAGVTQTPRYLIKTRGQQVTLSCSPISGHRSVSWYQQTPGQGLQFLFEYFSETQRNKGNFPGRFSGRQFSNSRSEMNVSTLELGDSALYLCASSISTGSGNTIYFGEGSWLTVV.

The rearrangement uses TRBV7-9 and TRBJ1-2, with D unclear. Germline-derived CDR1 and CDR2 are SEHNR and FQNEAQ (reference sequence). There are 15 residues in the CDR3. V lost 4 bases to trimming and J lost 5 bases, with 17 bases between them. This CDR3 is CASSSFPSGAYGYTF. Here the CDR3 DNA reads TGTGCCAGCAGCTCATTCCCCAGCGGAGCTTATGGCTACACCTTC.

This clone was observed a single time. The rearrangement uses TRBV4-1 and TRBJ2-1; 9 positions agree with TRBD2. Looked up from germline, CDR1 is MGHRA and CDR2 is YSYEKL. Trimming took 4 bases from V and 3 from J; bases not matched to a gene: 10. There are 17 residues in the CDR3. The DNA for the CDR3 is TGCGCCAGCAGCCGCCCACAGACTAGCGGATTCTACAATGAGCAGTTCTTC. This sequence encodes CASSRPQTSGFYNEQFF.

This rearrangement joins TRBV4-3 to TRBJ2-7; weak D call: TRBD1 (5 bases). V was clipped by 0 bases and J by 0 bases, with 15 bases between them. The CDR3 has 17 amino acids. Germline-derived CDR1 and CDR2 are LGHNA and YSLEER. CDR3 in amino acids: CASSQDFSGQSSYEQYF. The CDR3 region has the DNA TGCGCCAGCAGCCAAGATTTTTCAGGGCAGAGCTCCTACGAGCAGTACTTC.

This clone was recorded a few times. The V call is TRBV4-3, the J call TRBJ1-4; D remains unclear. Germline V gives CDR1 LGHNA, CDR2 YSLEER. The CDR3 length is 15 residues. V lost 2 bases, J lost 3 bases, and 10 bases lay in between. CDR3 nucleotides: TGCGCCAGCAGCCAATCGAACACAGCTAATGAAAAACTGTTTTTT. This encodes CASSQSNTANEKLFF.

The CDR3 reads CASSLVRGGGTEAFF. The CDR3 DNA follows: TGTGCCAGCAGCTTAGTGAGGGGCGGAGGGACTGAAGCTTTCTTT. The chain is built from TRBV7-9 and TRBJ1-1, with D possibly matching TRBD1 (5 bases). This CDR3 has 15 residues. Germline lookup yields CDR1 SEHNR and CDR2 FQNEAQ (reference sequence). Deletions cut 1 base from V and 5 bases from J, with 14 bases between.

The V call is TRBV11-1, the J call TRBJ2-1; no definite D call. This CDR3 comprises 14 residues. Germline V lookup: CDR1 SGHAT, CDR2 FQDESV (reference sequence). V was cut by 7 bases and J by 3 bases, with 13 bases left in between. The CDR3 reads CASTPSASYNEQFF. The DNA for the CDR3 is TGTGCCAGCACCCCATCGGCTAGCTACAATGAGCAGTTCTTC.

The CDR3 nucleotides read TGTGCCACCAGCAGAGATCTGACAAACCGGGGCACTGAAGCTTTCTTT. It is translated as CATSRDLTNRGTEAFF. J is TRBJ1-1 and V is TRBV15; D is ambiguous. The CDR3 has 16 residues. Germline CDR1 and CDR2: LNHNV and YYDKDF (reference sequence). The V and J ends lost 0 bases and 4 bases respectively, with 15 bases between them.

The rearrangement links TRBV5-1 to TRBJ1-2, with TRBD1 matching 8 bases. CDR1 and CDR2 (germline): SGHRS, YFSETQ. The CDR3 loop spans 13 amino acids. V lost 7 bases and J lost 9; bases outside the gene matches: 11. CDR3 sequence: CASDRGQGGSYTF. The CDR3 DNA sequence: TGCGCCAGCGATCGTGGACAGGGCGGGAGCTACACCTTC.

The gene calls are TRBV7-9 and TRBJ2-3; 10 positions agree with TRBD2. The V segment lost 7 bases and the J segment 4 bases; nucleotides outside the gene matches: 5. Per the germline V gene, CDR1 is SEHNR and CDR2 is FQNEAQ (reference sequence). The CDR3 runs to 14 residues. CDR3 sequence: CASNYGTSADTQYF. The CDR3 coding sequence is TGTGCCAGCAACTACGGGACTAGCGCAGATACGCAGTATTTT.

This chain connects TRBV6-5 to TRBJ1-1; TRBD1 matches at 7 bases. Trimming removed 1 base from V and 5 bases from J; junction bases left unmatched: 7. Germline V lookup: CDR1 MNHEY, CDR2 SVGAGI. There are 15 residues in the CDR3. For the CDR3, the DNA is TGTGCCAGCAGTTACTTACAGGGGAGGTTGACTGAAGCTTTCTTT. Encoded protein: CASSYLQGRLTEAFF.